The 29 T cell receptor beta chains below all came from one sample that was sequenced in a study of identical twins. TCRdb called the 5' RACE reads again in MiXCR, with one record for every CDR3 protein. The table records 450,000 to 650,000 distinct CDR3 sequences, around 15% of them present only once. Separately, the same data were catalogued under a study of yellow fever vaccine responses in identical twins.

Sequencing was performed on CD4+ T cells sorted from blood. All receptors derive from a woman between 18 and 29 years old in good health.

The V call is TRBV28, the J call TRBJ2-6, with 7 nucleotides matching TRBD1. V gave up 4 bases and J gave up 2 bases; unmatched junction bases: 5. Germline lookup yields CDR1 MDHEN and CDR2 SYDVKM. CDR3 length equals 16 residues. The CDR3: CASSSYRGAGANVLTF. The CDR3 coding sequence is TGTGCCAGCAGTTCATACAGGGGAGCTGGGGCCAACGTCCTGACTTTC.

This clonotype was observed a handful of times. The CDR3 DNA follows: TGTGCCAGCAGCAACCGACAGGGCCTGGAAAAGGATACGCAGTATTTT. Its protein is CASSNRQGLEKDTQYF. V and J are TRBV7-2 and TRBJ2-3; 7 nucleotides agree with TRBD1. This CDR3 region has 16 residues. Germline CDR1 is SGHTA and CDR2 is FQGNSA. J gave up 6 bases and V 5 bases, and 14 bases lay outside the gene matches.

This chain's CDR3 is CASSPITGAGLGGELFF. CDR3 bases: TGTGCCAGCAGCCCCATCACCGGGGCAGGGTTGGGCGGGGAGCTGTTTTTT. The chain couples TRBV28 to TRBJ2-2, with D perhaps given as TRBD1 or TRBD2 (5 bases each). The germline V gene encodes CDR1 MDHEN and CDR2 SYDVKM. The CDR3 totals 17 residues. The ends were cut back, 6 bases at V and 7 bases at J, with 24 bases in the middle.

The CDR3 bases are TGCGCCAGCAGCATACAGGGAAGTGACTATGGCTACACCTTC. The encoded protein is CASSIQGSDYGYTF. This chain joins TRBV5-1 and TRBJ1-2; D possibly corresponds to TRBD1 (6 bases). Trimming pared 4 bases from V and 3 bases from J, leaving 13 bases between. This CDR3 spans 14 amino acids. CDR1 and CDR2 from the germline V gene are SGHRS and YFSETQ.

CDR3 in amino acids: CASSSTLPDQETQYF. CDR3 sequence (DNA): TGTGCCAGCAGCTCTACACTCCCAGATCAAGAGACCCAGTACTTC. The chain employs TRBV11-2 and TRBJ2-5; no definite D call. The CDR3 totals 15 residues. Trimming removed 4 bases from V and 2 bases from J, with 14 bases in between. Germline V gene lookup returns CDR1 SGHAT and CDR2 FQNNGV. Complete variable domain (other parts from reference TRBV11-2 and TRBJ2-5): EAGVAQSPRYKIIEKRQSVAFWCNPISGHATLYWYQQILGQGPKLLIQFQNNGVVDDSQLPKDRFSAERLKGVDSTLKIQPAKLEDSAVYLCASSSTLPDQETQYFGPGTRLLVL.

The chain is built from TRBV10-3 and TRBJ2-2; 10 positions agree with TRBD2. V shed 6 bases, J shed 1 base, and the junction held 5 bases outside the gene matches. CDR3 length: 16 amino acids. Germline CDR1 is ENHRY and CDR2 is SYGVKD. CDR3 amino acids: CAIREREGENTGELFF. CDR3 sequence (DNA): TGTGCCATCAGAGAGCGGGAGGGGGAGAACACCGGGGAGCTGTTTTTT.

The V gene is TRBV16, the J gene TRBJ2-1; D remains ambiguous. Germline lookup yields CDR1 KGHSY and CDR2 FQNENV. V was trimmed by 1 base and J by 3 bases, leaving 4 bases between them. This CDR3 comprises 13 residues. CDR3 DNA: TGTGCCAGCAGCCAATTTCGCTACAATGAGCAGTTCTTC. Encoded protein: CASSQFRYNEQFF.

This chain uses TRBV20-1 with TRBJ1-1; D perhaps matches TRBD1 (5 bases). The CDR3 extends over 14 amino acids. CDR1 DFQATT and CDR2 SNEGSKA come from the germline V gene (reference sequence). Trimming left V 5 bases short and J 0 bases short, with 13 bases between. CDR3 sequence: CSAPGRRMNTEAFF. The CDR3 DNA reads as TGCAGTGCTCCGGGACGGAGAATGAACACTGAAGCTTTCTTT.

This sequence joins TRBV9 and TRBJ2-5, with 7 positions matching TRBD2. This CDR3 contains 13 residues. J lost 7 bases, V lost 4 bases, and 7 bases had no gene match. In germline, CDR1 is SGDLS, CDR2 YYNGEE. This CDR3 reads CASSFPGRGTQYF. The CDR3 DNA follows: TGTGCCAGCAGCTTCCCAGGGAGGGGGACCCAGTACTTC.

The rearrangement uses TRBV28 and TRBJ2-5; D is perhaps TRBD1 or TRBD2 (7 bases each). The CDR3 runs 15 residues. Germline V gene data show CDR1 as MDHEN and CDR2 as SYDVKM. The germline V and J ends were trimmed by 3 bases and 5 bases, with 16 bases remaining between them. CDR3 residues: CASSFAGTAGETQYF. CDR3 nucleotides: TGTGCCAGCAGTTTTGCCGGGACAGCGGGGGAGACCCAGTACTTC.

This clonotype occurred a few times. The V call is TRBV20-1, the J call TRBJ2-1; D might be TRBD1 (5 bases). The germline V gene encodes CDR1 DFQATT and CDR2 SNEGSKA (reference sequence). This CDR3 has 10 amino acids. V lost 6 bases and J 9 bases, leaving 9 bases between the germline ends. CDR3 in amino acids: CSAPDSEQFF. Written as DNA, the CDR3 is TGCAGTGCGCCAGACAGTGAGCAGTTCTTC.

The CDR3 here is CASSSGRAGSYNEQFF. CDR3 nucleotides: TGTGCCAGTAGTTCGGGCAGGGCCGGTTCCTACAATGAGCAGTTCTTC. The rearrangement joins TRBV19 to TRBJ2-1; a weak D match, TRBD1 (5 bases). CDR3 length: 16 residues. V shed 5 bases and J shed 1 base, with 15 bases lying between them. Germline loops: CDR1 LNHDA, CDR2 SQIVND (reference sequence).

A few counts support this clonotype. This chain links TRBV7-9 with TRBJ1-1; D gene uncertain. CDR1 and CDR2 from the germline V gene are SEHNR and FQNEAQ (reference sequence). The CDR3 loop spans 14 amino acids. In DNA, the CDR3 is TGTGCGACCCGGGCAAGGGTGGCGAACACTGAAGCTTTCTTT. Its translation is CATRARVANTEAFF.

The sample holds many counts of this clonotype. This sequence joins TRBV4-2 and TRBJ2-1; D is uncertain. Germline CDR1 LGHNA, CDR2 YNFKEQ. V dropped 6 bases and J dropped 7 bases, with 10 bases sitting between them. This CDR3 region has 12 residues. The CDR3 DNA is TGTGCCAGCAGTCTGGCCTGGAATGAGCAGTTCTTC. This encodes CASSLAWNEQFF.

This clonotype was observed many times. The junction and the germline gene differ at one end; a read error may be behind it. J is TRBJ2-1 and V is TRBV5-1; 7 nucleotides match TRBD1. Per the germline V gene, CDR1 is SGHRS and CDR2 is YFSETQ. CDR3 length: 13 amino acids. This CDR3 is CASSSTGYNEQFF. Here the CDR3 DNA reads TGTGCCAGCAGCTCGACAGGGTACAATGAGCAGTTCTTC.

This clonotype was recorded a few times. In DNA, the CDR3 is TGCGCCAGCAGCTTGTTGGTGGGCAACTACGAGCAGTACTTC. Translating gives CASSLLVGNYEQYF. The genes are TRBV5-1 and TRBJ2-7; D gene ambiguous. Trimming left V 1 base short and J 3 bases short, with 11 bases between. Per germline, CDR1 SGHRS and CDR2 YFSETQ. CDR3 size: 14 residues.

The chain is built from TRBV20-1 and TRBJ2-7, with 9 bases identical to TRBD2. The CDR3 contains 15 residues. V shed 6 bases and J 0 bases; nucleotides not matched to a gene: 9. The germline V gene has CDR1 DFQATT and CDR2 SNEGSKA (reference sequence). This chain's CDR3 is CSARAGSGSSYEQYF. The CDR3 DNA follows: TGCAGTGCCCGAGCGGGTAGCGGGAGCTCCTACGAGCAGTACTTC.

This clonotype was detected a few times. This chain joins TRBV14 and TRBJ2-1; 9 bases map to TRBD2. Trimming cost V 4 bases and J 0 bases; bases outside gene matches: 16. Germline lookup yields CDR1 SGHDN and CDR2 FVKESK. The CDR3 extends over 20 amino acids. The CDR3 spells CASSPPRTSATRRSYNEQFF. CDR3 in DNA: TGTGCCAGCAGCCCCCCCAGGACTAGCGCGACTCGCCGCTCCTACAATGAGCAGTTCTTC.

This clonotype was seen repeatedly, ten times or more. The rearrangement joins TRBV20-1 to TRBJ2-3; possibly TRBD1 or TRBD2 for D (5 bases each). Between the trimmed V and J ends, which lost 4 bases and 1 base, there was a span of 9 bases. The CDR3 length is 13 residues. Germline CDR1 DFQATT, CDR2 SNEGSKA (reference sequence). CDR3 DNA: TGCAGTGCTAACCGGGACCGCACAGATACGCAGTATTTT. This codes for CSANRDRTDTQYF.

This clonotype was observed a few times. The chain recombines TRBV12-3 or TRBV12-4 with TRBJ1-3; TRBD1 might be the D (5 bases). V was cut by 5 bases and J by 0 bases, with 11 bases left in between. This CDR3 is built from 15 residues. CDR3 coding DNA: TGTGCCAGCAGTCCCGGGGGGAGCTCTGGAAACACCATATATTTT. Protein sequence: CASSPGGSSGNTIYF.

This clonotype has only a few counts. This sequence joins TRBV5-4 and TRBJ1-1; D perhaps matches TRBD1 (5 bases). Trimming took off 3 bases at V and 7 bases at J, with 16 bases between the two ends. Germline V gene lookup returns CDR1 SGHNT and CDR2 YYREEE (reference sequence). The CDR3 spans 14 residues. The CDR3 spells CASSSDLMGVEAFF. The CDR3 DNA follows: TGTGCCAGCAGCTCGGATCTCATGGGGGTTGAAGCTTTCTTT.

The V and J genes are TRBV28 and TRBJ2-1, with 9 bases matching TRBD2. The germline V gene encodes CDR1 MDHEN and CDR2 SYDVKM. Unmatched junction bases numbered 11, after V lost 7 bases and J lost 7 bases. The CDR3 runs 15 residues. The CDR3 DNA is TGTGCCAGCATCAACGGGGCTAGCGGGAAAAATGAGCAGTTCTTC. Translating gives CASINGASGKNEQFF.

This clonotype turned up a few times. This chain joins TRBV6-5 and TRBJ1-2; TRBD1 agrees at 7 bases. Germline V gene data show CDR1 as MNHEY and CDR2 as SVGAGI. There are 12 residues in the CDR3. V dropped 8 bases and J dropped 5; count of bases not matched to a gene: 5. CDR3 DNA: TGTGCCAGCCGGGACAGCATATATGGCTACACCTTC. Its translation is CASRDSIYGYTF.

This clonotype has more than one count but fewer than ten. CDR3 nucleotide sequence: TGCAGTGCTAGAAACGTCCTGGGGGGCTACGAGCAGTACGTC. Translation: CSARNVLGGYEQYV. The chain employs TRBV20-1 and TRBJ2-7; TRBD2 might be the D (6 bases). Germline CDR1 reads DFQATT; CDR2 reads SNEGSKA (reference sequence). The CDR3 contains 14 residues. The V end was cut by 2 bases, the J end by 3 bases, with 14 bases between.

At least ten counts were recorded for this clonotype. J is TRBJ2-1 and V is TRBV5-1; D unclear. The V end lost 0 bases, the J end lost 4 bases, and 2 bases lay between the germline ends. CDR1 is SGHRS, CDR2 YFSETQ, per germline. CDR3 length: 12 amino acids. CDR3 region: CASSLVYNEQFF. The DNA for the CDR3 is TGCGCCAGCAGCTTGGTTTACAATGAGCAGTTCTTC.

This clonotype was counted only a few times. The CDR3 here is CSAVRVGNEKLFF. The DNA of the CDR3 is TGCAGTGCTGTCAGGGTTGGTAATGAAAAACTGTTTTTT. The chain combines TRBV20-1 with TRBJ1-4, with D perhaps TRBD1 (5 bases). Germline lookup yields CDR1 DFQATT and CDR2 SNEGSKA (reference sequence). Trimming removed 5 bases from V and 4 bases from J, with 11 bases in between. This CDR3 is built from 13 residues.

The CDR3 coding sequence is TGCAGTGCTAGCTCCCTAGCGGGGGCTCTTTATGAGCAGTTCTTC. As protein: CSASSLAGALYEQFF. The rearrangement uses TRBV20-1 and TRBJ2-1; 10 bases are a match to TRBD2. V gave up 3 bases and J gave up 8 bases; unmatched junction bases: 10. CDR3 length: 15 residues. CDR1 and CDR2 (germline): DFQATT, SNEGSKA (reference sequence).

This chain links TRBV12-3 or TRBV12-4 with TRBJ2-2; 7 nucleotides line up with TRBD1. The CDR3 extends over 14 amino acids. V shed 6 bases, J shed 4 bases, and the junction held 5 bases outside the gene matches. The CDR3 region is CASRNRGGTGELFF. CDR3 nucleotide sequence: TGTGCCAGCAGAAACAGGGGCGGCACCGGGGAGCTGTTTTTT.

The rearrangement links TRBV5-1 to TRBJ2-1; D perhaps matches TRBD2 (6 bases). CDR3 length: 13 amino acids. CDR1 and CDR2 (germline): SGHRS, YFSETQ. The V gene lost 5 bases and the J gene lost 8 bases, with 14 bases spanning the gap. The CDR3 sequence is CASSFSGGDEQFF. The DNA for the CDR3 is TGCGCCAGCAGTTTTAGCGGAGGGGATGAGCAGTTCTTC.